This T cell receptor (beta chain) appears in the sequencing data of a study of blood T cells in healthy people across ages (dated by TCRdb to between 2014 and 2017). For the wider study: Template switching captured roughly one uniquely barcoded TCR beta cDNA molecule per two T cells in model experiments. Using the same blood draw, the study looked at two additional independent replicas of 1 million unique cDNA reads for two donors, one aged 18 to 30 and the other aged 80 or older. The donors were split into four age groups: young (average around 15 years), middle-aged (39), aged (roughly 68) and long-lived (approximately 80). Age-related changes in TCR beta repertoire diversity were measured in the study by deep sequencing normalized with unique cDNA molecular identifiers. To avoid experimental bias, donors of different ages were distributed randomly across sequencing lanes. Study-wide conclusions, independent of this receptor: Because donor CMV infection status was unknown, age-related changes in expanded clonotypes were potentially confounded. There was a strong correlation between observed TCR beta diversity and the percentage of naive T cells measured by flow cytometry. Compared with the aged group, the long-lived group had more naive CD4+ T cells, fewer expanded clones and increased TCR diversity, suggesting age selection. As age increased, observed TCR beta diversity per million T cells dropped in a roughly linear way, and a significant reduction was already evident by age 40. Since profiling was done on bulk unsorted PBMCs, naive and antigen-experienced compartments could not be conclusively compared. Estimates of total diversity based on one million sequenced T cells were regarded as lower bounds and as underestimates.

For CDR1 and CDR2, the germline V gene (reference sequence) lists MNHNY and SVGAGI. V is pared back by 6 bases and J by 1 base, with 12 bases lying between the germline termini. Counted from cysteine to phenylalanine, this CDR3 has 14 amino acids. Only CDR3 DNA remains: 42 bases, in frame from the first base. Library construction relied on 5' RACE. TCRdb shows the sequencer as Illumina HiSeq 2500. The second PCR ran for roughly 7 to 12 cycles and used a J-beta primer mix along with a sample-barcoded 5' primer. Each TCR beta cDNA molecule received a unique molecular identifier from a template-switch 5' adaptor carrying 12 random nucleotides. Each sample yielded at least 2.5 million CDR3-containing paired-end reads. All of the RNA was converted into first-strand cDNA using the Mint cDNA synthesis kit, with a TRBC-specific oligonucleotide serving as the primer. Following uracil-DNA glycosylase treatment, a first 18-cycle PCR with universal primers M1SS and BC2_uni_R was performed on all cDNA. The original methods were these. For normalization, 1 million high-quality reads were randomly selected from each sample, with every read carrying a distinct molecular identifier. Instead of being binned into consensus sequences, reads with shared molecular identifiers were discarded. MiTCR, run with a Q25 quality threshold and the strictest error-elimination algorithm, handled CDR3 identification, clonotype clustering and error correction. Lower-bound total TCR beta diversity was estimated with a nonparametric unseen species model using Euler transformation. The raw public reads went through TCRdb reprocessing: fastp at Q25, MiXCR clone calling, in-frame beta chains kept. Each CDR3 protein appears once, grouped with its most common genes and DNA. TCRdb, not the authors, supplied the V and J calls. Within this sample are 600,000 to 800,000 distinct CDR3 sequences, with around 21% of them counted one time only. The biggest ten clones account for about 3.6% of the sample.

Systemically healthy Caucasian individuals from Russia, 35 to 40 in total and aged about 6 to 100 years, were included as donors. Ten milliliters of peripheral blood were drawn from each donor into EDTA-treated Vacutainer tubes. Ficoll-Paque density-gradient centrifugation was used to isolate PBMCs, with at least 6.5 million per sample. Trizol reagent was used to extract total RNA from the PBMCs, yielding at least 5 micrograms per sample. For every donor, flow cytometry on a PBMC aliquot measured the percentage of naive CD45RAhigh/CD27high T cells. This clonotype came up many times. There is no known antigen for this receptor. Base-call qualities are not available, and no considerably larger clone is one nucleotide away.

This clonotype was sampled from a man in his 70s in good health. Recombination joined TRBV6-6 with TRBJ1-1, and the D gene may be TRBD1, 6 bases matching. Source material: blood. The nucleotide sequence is TGTGCCAGCAGGACCCAGGGGCCGAACACTGAAGCTTTCTTT. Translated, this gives CASRTQGPNTEAFF.